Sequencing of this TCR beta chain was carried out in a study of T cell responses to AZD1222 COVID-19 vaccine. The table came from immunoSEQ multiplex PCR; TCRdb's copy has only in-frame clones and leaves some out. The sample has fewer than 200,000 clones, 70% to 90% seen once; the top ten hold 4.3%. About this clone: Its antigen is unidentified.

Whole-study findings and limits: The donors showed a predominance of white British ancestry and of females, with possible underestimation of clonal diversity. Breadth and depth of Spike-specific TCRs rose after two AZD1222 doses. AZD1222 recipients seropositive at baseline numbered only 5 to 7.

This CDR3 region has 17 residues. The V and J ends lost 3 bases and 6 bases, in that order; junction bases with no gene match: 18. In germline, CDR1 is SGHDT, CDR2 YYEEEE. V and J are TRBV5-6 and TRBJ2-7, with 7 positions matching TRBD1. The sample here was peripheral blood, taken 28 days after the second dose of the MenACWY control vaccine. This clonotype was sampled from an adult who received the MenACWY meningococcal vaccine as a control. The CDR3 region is CASSSTFFGTVAPEQYF. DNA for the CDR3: TGTGCCAGCAGCTCTACCTTCTTCGGGACAGTGGCTCCCGAGCAGTACTTC.